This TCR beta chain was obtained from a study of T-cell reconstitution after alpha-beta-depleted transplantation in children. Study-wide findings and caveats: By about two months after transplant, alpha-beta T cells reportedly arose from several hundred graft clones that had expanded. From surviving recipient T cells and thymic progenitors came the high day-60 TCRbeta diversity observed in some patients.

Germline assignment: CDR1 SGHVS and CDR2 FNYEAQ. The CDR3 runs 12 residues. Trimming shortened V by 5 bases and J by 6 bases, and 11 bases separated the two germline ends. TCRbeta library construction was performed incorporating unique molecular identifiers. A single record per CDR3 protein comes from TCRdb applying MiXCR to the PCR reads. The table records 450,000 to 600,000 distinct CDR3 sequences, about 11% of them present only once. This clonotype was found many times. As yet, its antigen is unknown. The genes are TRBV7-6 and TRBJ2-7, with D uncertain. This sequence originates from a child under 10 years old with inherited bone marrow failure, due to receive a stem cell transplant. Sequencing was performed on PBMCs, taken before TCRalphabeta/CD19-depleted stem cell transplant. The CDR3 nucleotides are TGTGCCAGCAGCCTCGGTTTGGGCGAGCAGTACTTC. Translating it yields CASSLGLGEQYF.